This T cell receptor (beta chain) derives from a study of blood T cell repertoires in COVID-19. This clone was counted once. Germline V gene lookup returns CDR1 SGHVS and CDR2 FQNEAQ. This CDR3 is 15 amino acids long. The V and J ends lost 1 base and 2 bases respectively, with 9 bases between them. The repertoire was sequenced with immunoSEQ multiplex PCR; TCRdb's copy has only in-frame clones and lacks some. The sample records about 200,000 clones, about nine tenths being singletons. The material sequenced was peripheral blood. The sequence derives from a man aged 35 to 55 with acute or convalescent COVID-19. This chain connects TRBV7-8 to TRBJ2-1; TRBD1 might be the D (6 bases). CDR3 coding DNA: TGTGCCAGCAGCTTAGGGGGGCCCACCTACAATGAGCAGTTCTTC. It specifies CASSLGGPTYNEQFF.